The 5 T cell receptor beta chains reported below all come from one sample, sequenced in a study of metastatic and nonmetastatic thyroid tumors. Among the patients, none had received any treatment before thyroid surgery. TCRdb reassembled clones from the PCR reads with MiXCR. The table includes around 31,000 clones, over 15% detected once. Sample: blood. Source of these receptors: a female donor with papillary thyroid cancer or a benign thyroid nodule (not recorded which). Some clones in this sample may be carry-over from other donors' samples.

This clone is termed medium-sized. The chain uses TRBV6-1 and TRBJ1-3, with a tentative D call TRBD1 (5 bases). The germline V gene encodes CDR1 MNHNS and CDR2 SASEGT. Between the trimmed V and J ends, which lost 8 bases and 4 bases, there was a span of 12 bases. The CDR3 is 13 residues long. Written as DNA, the CDR3 is TGTGCCAGCGACATAGGGGCGGGAAACACCATATATTTT. Translating it yields CASDIGAGNTIYF.

The count of this clone is one. The chain has TRBV18 and TRBJ1-2, with 9 bases lining up with TRBD1. The V segment lost 1 base and the J segment 6 bases; nucleotides outside the gene matches: 12. CDR1 and CDR2 (germline): KGHSH, LQKENI. The CDR3 runs to 17 residues. CDR3 region: CASSPRRIRDRVDGYTF. The CDR3 DNA follows: TGTGCCAGCTCACCACGGCGCATCCGGGACAGGGTAGATGGCTACACCTTC.

At least ten counts were recorded for this clone. The J gene is TRBJ1-5, the V gene TRBV9; D is unclear. CDR3 size: 14 residues. Germline V gives CDR1 SGDLS, CDR2 YYNGEE. V lost 4 bases and J 1 base, leaving 9 bases between the germline ends. The DNA of the CDR3 is TGTGCCAGCAGCTATTCCGGAAGCAATCAGCCCCAGCATTTT. The encoded protein is CASSYSGSNQPQHF. Full variable domain (outside the CDR3, taken from reference TRBV9 and TRBJ1-5): DSGVTQTPKHLITATGQRVTLRCSPRSGDLSVYWYQQSLDQGLQFLIQYYNGEERAKGNILERFSAQQFPDLHSELNLSSLELGDSALYFCASSYSGSNQPQHFGDGTRLSIL.

This clone has more than one count but fewer than ten. This chain uses TRBV6-1 with TRBJ1-5, with TRBD1 as a possible D gene (5 bases). V dropped 11 bases and J dropped 6 bases, with 14 bases sitting between them. Germline loops: CDR1 MNHNS, CDR2 SASEGT. This CDR3 is built from 12 residues. CDR3 sequence: CAGAWGCQPQHF. CDR3 in DNA: TGTGCCGGGGCGTGGGGCTGTCAGCCCCAGCATTTT.

In its sample, this clone ranks as large. V usage is TRBV19 and J usage is TRBJ2-7; possible D gene TRBD1, 6 bases. This CDR3 is 12 amino acids long. Germline CDR1 LNHDA, CDR2 SQIVND (reference sequence). V was clipped by 1 base and J by 10 bases, with 11 bases between them. CDR3 loop: CASSIGGHRQYF. In nucleotides, the CDR3 is TGTGCCAGTAGTATAGGGGGACACCGCCAGTACTTC.